This T cell receptor beta chain was captured in a study of blood T cell repertoires in COVID-19. Germline loops: CDR1 LGHNA, CDR2 YSLEER. Trimming removed 0 bases from V and 1 base from J, with 16 bases in between. The CDR3 totals 18 residues. In the study's own analysis: The assay estimated nucleated cells by amplifying reference gene primers. Sequenced by immunoSEQ multiplex PCR; TCRdb stores in-frame clones only, minus some. That table gives V, J and clone size, and the DNA gave D and trimming. The sample lists 95,000 to 150,000 clones; just over 85% were seen once. This rearrangement joins TRBV4-3 to TRBJ2-1; D is undetermined. Sequenced sample: peripheral blood. The sequence was obtained from a woman in her 50s with active or convalescent COVID-19. CDR3 in amino acids: CASSQEARSPRSYNEQFF. The CDR3, as DNA: TGCGCCAGCAGCCAAGAGGCCCGGAGTCCCCGTTCCTACAATGAGCAGTTCTTC.